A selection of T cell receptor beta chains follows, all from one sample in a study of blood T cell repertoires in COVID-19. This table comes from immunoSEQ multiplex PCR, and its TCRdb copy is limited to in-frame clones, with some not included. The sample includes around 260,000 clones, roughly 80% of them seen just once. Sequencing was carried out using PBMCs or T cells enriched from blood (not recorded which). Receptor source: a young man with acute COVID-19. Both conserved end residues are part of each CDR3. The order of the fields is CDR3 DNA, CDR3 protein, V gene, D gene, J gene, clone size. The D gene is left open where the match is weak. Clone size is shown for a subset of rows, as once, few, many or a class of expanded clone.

CDR3nt: TGTGCCAGCAGCGGCAGGGACAGGGGAAATTCACCCCTCCACTTT
CDR3aa: CASSGRDRGNSPLHF
v_gene: TRBV7-2
d_gene: TRBD1
j_gene: TRBJ1-6
abundance: .

CDR3nt: TGTGCCAGCAGCTCTGGCGGGAGGTTGACCTACAATGAGCAGTTCTTC
CDR3aa: CASSSGGRLTYNEQFF
v_gene: TRBV7-3
d_gene: TRBD2
j_gene: TRBJ2-1
abundance: .

CDR3nt: TGTGCCAGCAGACGGGTCAATAGCAATCAGCCCCAGCATTTT
CDR3aa: CASRRVNSNQPQHF
v_gene: TRBV19
d_gene: .
j_gene: TRBJ1-5
abundance: .

CDR3nt: TGTGCCAGTAGTATAAGCCCTAGCGGGATGGGCCGGGGTGAGCAGTTCTTC
CDR3aa: CASSISPSGMGRGEQFF
v_gene: TRBV19
d_gene: TRBD2
j_gene: TRBJ2-1
abundance: once

CDR3nt: TGTGCCAGTAGTCGAGAGATAGCAACTAATGAAAAACTGTTTTTT
CDR3aa: CASSREIATNEKLFF
v_gene: TRBV19
d_gene: .
j_gene: TRBJ1-4
abundance: .

CDR3nt: TGTGCCAGCAGTTACGGAGGACAGGGGGCGCATGGCTACACCTTC
CDR3aa: CASSYGGQGAHGYTF
v_gene: TRBV6-5
d_gene: TRBD1
j_gene: TRBJ1-2
abundance: .

CDR3nt: TGTGCCACGGAGGACCGTACTAAGGCCCAGTACTTC
CDR3aa: CATEDRTKAQYF
v_gene: TRBV10-3
d_gene: .
j_gene: TRBJ2-5
abundance: .

CDR3nt: TGTGCCAGCAGACCCAACAGGGCTGGCGAGACCCAGTACTTC
CDR3aa: CASRPNRAGETQYF
v_gene: TRBV6-5
d_gene: .
j_gene: TRBJ2-5
abundance: .

CDR3nt: TGTGCCAGCAGTTGGGGCAGGGGGCTTTCACCCCTCCACTTT
CDR3aa: CASSWGRGLSPLHF
v_gene: TRBV27
d_gene: TRBD1
j_gene: TRBJ1-6
abundance: .

CDR3nt: TGTGCCTGGAAGGGACAGGCGGGAGCTGAAGCTTTCTTT
CDR3aa: CAWKGQAGAEAFF
v_gene: TRBV30
d_gene: TRBD1
j_gene: TRBJ1-1
abundance: once

CDR3nt: TGTGCCAGCGGCCTGGGGGGTGGCTATGGCTACACCTTC
CDR3aa: CASGLGGGYGYTF
v_gene: TRBV27
d_gene: .
j_gene: TRBJ1-2
abundance: .

CDR3nt: TGTGCCAGCAGCTCCCCTTTAGGGGTCACAGATACGCAGTATTTT
CDR3aa: CASSSPLGVTDTQYF
v_gene: TRBV9
d_gene: .
j_gene: TRBJ2-3
abundance: .

CDR3nt: TGTGCCAGCCGTGATGGGGAGCTATCTAATGAAAAACTGTTTTTT
CDR3aa: CASRDGELSNEKLFF
v_gene: TRBV6-1
d_gene: .
j_gene: TRBJ1-4
abundance: once

CDR3nt: TGCAGCGTTCTAAGCGGGGCTAATGAAAAACTGTTTTTT
CDR3aa: CSVLSGANEKLFF
v_gene: TRBV29-1
d_gene: .
j_gene: TRBJ1-4
abundance: .

CDR3nt: TGTGCCAGCTCACCAACCAGGGGGCGAAGGGTCCAGGGCTACACCTTC
CDR3aa: CASSPTRGRRVQGYTF
v_gene: TRBV18
d_gene: TRBD1
j_gene: TRBJ1-2
abundance: .